A selection of T cell receptor beta chains follows, all from one sample in a study of T cell responses to AZD1222 COVID-19 vaccine. Here immunoSEQ multiplex PCR was the method, and the copy in TCRdb shows in-frame clones only, minus some. The sample lists 140,000 to 150,000 clones; roughly 80% were seen once. This sample comprised peripheral blood, obtained on day 0 of MenACWY control vaccination. These receptors were collected from an adult in good health. Each CDR3 is given with its conserved first and last residue. The order of the fields is CDR3 length, J gene, clone size, V gene, D gene, CDR3 DNA, CDR3 protein. D genes are given only for firm matches. Clone size is stated in some rows and not others, as once, few, many or a class when expanded.

17,TRBJ2-1,NA,TRBV27,TRBD2,TGTGCCAGCAGCCTTATCGGCCAGCGGGGGGTTAGTGGTGAGCAGTTCTTC,CASSLIGQRGVSGEQFF
13,TRBJ1-6,NA,TRBV18,NA,TGTGCCAGCTCACTCGGGACAATCTCACCCCTCCACTTT,CASSLGTISPLHF
13,TRBJ1-2,NA,TRBV10-2,TRBD1,TGCGCCAGCAGAGAGACAGGGGTAATTGGCTACACCTTC,CASRETGVIGYTF
14,TRBJ1-2,NA,TRBV2,NA,TGTGCCAGCATTAAGGACACCACTAACTATGGCTACACCTTC,CASIKDTTNYGYTF
13,TRBJ2-5,NA,TRBV10-3,TRBD2,TGTGCCATCAGTGAGGGAGGCGGGGGGGCCGAGGACTTC,CAISEGGGGAEDF
13,TRBJ2-3,NA,TRBV27,NA,TGTGCCAGCAGTTTGGGACCTTGGGATACGCAGTATTTT,CASSLGPWDTQYF
13,TRBJ1-5,NA,TRBV7-8,NA,TGTGCCAGCAGCTCCGTGGGCGGCTGGGCCCAGCATTTT,CASSSVGGWAQHF
15,TRBJ2-7,once,TRBV7-2,TRBD1,TGTGCCAGCAGCACAGGACAGGGGGGACCCCTCGAGCAGTACTTC,CASSTGQGGPLEQYF
15,TRBJ1-3,NA,TRBV5-1,NA,TGCGCCAGCAGCTTGAGGGCAGGGACTGGAAACACCATATATTTT,CASSLRAGTGNTIYF
12,TRBJ1-3,NA,TRBV5-1,NA,TGCGCCAGCAGCCCCTATGGAAACACCATATATTTT,CASSPYGNTIYF
15,TRBJ1-4,NA,TRBV2,NA,TGTGCCAGCAGTGAAGCGGTCGGGACTTGGGAAAAACTGTTTTTT,CASSEAVGTWEKLFF
15,TRBJ2-7,NA,TRBV27,TRBD2,TGTGCCAGCAGTTTATCGCGGGGGGGGCTCTACGAGCAGTACTTC,CASSLSRGGLYEQYF
16,TRBJ2-2,NA,TRBV18,TRBD2,TGTGCCAGCTCACCGCCGGGACTAGGGTTCTCCGGGGAGCTGTTTTTT,CASSPPGLGFSGELFF
17,TRBJ2-3,NA,TRBV7-3,TRBD2,TGTGCCAGCAGCTCACCCGATACTAGCGGGGGAACAGATACGCAGTATTTT,CASSSPDTSGGTDTQYF